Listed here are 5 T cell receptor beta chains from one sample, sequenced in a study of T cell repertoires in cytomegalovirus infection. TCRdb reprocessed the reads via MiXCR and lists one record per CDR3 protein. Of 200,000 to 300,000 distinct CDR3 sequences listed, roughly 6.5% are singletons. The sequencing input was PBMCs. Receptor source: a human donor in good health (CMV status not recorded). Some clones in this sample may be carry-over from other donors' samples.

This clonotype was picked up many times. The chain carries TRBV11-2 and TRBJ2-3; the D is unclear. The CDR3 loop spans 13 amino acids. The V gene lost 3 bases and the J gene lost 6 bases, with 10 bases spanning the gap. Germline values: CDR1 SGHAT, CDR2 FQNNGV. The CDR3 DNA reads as TGTGCCAGCAGCTTTTATGTGGGGGATACGCAGTATTTT. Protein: CASSFYVGDTQYF.

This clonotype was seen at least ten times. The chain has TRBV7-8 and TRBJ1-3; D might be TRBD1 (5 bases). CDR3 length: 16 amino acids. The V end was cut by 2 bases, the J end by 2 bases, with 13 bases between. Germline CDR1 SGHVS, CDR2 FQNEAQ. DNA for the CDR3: TGTGCCAGCAGCTTATTGGGGGAAGCTGCTGGAAACACCATATATTTT. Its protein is CASSLLGEAAGNTIYF.

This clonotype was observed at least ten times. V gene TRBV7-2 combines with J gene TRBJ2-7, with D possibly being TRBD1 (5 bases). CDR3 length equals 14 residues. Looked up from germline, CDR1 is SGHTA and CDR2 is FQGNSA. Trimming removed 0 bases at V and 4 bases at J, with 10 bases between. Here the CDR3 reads CASSLASQGYEQYF. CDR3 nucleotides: TGTGCCAGCAGCTTAGCAAGTCAGGGTTACGAGCAGTACTTC.

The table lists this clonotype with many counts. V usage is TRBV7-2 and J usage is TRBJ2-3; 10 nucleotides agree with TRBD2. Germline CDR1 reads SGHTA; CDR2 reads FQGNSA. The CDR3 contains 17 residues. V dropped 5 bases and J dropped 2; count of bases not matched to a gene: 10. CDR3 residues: CASSATAGGRPTDTQYF. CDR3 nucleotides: TGTGCCAGCAGCGCAACAGCGGGGGGGCGCCCCACAGATACGCAGTATTTT.

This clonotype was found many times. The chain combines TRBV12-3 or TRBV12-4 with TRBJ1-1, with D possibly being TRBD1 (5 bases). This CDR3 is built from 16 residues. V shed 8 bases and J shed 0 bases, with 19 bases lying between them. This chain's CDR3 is CASYSAAGVMNTEAFF. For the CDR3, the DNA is TGTGCCAGCTATTCCGCGGCGGGGGTGATGAACACTGAAGCTTTCTTT.